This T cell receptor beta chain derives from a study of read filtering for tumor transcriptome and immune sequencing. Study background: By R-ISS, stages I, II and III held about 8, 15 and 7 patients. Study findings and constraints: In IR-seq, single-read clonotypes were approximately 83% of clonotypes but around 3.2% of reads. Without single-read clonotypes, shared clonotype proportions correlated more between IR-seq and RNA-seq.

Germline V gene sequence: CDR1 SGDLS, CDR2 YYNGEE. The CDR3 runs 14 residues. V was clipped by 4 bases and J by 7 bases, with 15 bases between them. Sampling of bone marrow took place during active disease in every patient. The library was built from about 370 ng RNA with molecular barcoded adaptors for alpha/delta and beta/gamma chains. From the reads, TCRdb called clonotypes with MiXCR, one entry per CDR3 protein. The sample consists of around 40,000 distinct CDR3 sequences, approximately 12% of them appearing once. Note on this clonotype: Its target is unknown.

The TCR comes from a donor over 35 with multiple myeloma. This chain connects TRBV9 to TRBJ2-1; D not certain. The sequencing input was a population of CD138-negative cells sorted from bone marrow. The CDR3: CASSPRSPVNEQFF. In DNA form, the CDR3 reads TGTGCCAGCAGCCCTAGGAGCCCGGTGAATGAGCAGTTCTTC. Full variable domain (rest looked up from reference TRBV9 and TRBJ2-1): DSGVTQTPKHLITATGQRVTLRCSPRSGDLSVYWYQQSLDQGLQFLIQYYNGEERAKGNILERFSAQQFPDLHSELNLSSLELGDSALYFCASSPRSPVNEQFFGPGTRLTVL.